A single sample gave rise to the 32 T cell receptor beta chains below, sequenced in a study of T-cell memory formation after mild COVID-19. MiXCR, applied by TCRdb to the 5' RACE reads, yields one record per CDR3 protein. Found here are 280,000 or so distinct CDR3 sequences, less than 9.5% of them singletons; the top ten hold 20% to 25%. The material sequenced was PBMCs or a T cell subset sorted from them (not recorded which). These receptors originate from a man between 18 and 29 years old who had mild COVID-19 (a few samples of this study predate the infection). Cell type and time point are not known.

This clonotype appeared a few times. The chain combines TRBV7-9 with TRBJ1-4, with TRBD1 identical over 9 bases. The V and J ends lost 5 bases and 5 bases, in that order; junction bases with no gene match: 6. The CDR3 length is 15 residues. Germline CDR1 SEHNR, CDR2 FQNEAQ (reference sequence). The CDR3 reads CASSTMTGGNEKLFF. CDR3 DNA: TGTGCCAGCAGCACGATGACAGGGGGAAATGAAAAACTGTTTTTT.

Only a few counts were recorded for this clonotype. V usage is TRBV12-3 or TRBV12-4 and J usage is TRBJ2-1; no definite D call. V lost 3 bases, J lost 9 bases, and 12 bases lay in between. The CDR3 is 13 amino acids. CDR3 nucleotides: TGTGCCAGCAGTTTGGGGTCTCCGGGTGAGCAGTTCTTC. It codes for CASSLGSPGEQFF.

The rearrangement joins TRBV29-1 to TRBJ2-3; D ambiguous. Germline V CDR1 and CDR2: SQVTM, ANQGSEA. Trimming shortened V by 6 bases and J by 2 bases, and 3 bases separated the two germline ends. There are 10 residues in the CDR3. This CDR3 is CSVHTDTQYF. For the CDR3, the DNA is TGCAGCGTGCACACAGATACGCAGTATTTT.

This clonotype was counted between two and nine times. The rearrangement links TRBV7-2 to TRBJ1-1; D call uncertain. Germline CDR1 is SGHTA and CDR2 is FQGNSA. The CDR3 contains 14 residues. V lost 3 bases to trimming and J lost 1 base, with 9 bases between them. In DNA, the CDR3 is TGTGCCAGCAGCTTTCAGGAGACGAACACTGAAGCTTTCTTT. The encoded protein is CASSFQETNTEAFF. The variable domain in full, completed from reference TRBV7-2 and TRBJ1-1, reads GAGVSQSPSNKVTEKGKDVELRCDPISGHTALYWYRQSLGQGLEFLIYFQGNSAPDKSGLPSDRFSAERTGGSVSTLTIQRTQQEDSAVYLCASSFQETNTEAFFGQGTRLTVV.

A few counts support this clonotype. The V gene is TRBV12-3 or TRBV12-4, the J gene TRBJ1-6; 9 nucleotides agree with TRBD1. This CDR3 spans 12 amino acids. Trimming at V came to 6 bases and at J to 14 bases, leaving 5 bases not matched to a gene. The CDR3 bases are TGTGCCAGCAGAGGACAGGGGTTGGCCCTCCACTTT. This sequence encodes CASRGQGLALHF.

This clonotype was seen more than once but under ten times. The chain employs TRBV27 and TRBJ2-7, with no clear D. This CDR3 is built from 13 residues. CDR1 and CDR2 (germline): MNHEY, SMNVEV (reference sequence). The V and J ends lost 0 bases and 4 bases respectively, with 7 bases between them. CDR3 residues: CASSLSESYEQYF. CDR3 sequence (DNA): TGTGCCAGCAGTTTATCGGAATCGTACGAGCAGTACTTC.

This clonotype was detected ten times or more. This sequence joins TRBV11-2 and TRBJ2-2; TRBD1 is a possible D gene (6 bases). This CDR3 comprises 15 residues. Trimming left V 4 bases short and J 6 bases short, with 15 bases between. From germline, CDR1 is SGHAT and CDR2 FQNNGV. CDR3: CASSSTLQGPGELFF. The CDR3 DNA sequence: TGTGCCAGCAGCTCGACACTTCAGGGGCCCGGGGAGCTGTTTTTT.

This clonotype was observed a handful of times. This chain connects TRBV4-2 to TRBJ2-3; 12 positions match TRBD2. The V gene's germline CDR1 is LGHNA and CDR2 YNFKEQ. The CDR3 contains 17 residues. V lost 4 bases, J lost 1 base, and 6 bases stayed unmatched. The CDR3 sequence: CASSPQLAGGRTDTQYF. The CDR3 DNA reads as TGTGCCAGCAGCCCCCAACTAGCGGGGGGCCGCACAGATACGCAGTATTTT.

This clonotype showed up many times. V and J are TRBV6-4 and TRBJ2-1; 10 bases match TRBD2. The CDR3 covers 15 residues. J gave up 4 bases and V 3 bases, and 3 bases lay outside the gene matches. Germline V CDR1 and CDR2: MRHNA, SNTAGT. The CDR3 sequence: CASSEKAGGYNEQFF. Written as DNA, the CDR3 is TGTGCCAGCAGTGAAAAAGCGGGGGGGTACAATGAGCAGTTCTTC.

This clonotype showed up just a few times. The gene calls are TRBV28 and TRBJ2-2; 7 positions agree with TRBD2. CDR1 and CDR2 (germline): MDHEN, SYDVKM. This CDR3 is built from 14 residues. V dropped 4 bases and J dropped 6; count of bases not matched to a gene: 5. The CDR3 region is CASSSPTSPGELFF. In nucleotides, the CDR3 is TGTGCCAGCAGTTCTCCGACTAGCCCCGGGGAGCTGTTTTTT. The whole variable domain, filled in from reference TRBV28 and TRBJ2-2, reads DVKVTQSSRYLVKRTGEKVFLECVQDMDHENMFWYRQDPGLGLRLIYFSYDVKMKEKGDIPEGYSVSREKKERFSLILESASTNQTSMYLCASSSPTSPGELFFGEGSRLTVL.

This clonotype was detected only a few times. This rearrangement joins TRBV7-2 to TRBJ1-2; perhaps TRBD1 as D (6 bases). V lost 1 base, J lost 7 bases, and 19 bases lay in between. CDR1 is SGHTA and CDR2 is FQGNSA in the germline V gene. The CDR3 is 16 amino acids. CDR3 nucleotide sequence: TGTGCCAGCAGCTTAGGGGCCCAGGGGTCGATCGGTGGCTACACCTTC. This gives the protein CASSLGAQGSIGGYTF. Using reference TRBV7-2 and TRBJ1-2 for the parts outside the CDR3, the full variable domain is GAGVSQSPSNKVTEKGKDVELRCDPISGHTALYWYRQSLGQGLEFLIYFQGNSAPDKSGLPSDRFSAERTGGSVSTLTIQRTQQEDSAVYLCASSLGAQGSIGGYTFGSGTRLTVV.

This clonotype came up a few times. This chain uses TRBV4-1 with TRBJ1-5; the D is unclear. The V gene's germline CDR1 is MGHRA and CDR2 YSYEKL. V was cut by 2 bases and J by 1 base, with 9 bases left in between. The CDR3 sequence is 15 residues long. In DNA, the CDR3 is TGCGCCAGCAGCCAAACAGATCTAAGCAATCAGCCCCAGCATTTT. As protein: CASSQTDLSNQPQHF.

Only a few counts were recorded for this clonotype. The chain links TRBV5-6 to TRBJ2-5, with TRBD1 as a possible D gene (6 bases). There are 15 residues in the CDR3. Trimming took 1 base from V and 4 from J, leaving 14 bases between them. Germline V CDR1 and CDR2: SGHDT, YYEEEE. DNA of the CDR3: TGTGCCAGCAGCTTGACACTGGCCAGGGGAGAGACCCAGTACTTC. Encoded protein: CASSLTLARGETQYF.

CDR3 in amino acids: CASSLVVGDNEKLFF. The CDR3 coding sequence is TGTGCCAGCAGCTTAGTGGTGGGTGACAATGAAAAACTGTTTTTT. This chain links TRBV7-2 with TRBJ1-4; D unclear. Trimming took off 1 base at V and 5 bases at J, with 11 bases between the two ends. The germline V gene encodes CDR1 SGHTA and CDR2 FQGNSA. CDR3 length: 15 amino acids.

This chain connects TRBV20-1 to TRBJ2-2; D may be TRBD2 (5 bases). CDR1 and CDR2 (germline): DFQATT, SNEGSKA (reference sequence). Between the trimmed V and J ends, which lost 7 bases and 1 base, there was a span of 13 bases. CDR3 size: 14 residues. In DNA form, the CDR3 reads TGCAGTGTGACTAAAGGACTGAACACCGGGGAGCTGTTTTTT. Translation: CSVTKGLNTGELFF.

V usage is TRBV29-1 and J usage is TRBJ1-2; D gene ambiguous. Trimming shortened V by 2 bases and J by 5 bases, and 9 bases separated the two germline ends. The germline V gene encodes CDR1 SQVTM and CDR2 ANQGSEA. This CDR3 has 12 amino acids. The DNA of the CDR3 is TGCAGCGTTGAACGACGGAGTTATGGCTACACCTTC. Translated: CSVERRSYGYTF.

This clonotype was observed a handful of times. The chain uses TRBV6-6 and TRBJ2-1; 7 nucleotides align to TRBD1. Germline lookup yields CDR1 MNHNY and CDR2 SVGAGI (reference sequence). The CDR3 spans 13 residues. V shed 2 bases, J shed 6 bases, and the junction held 1 base outside the gene matches. The CDR3 reads CASSYGQANEQFF. DNA of the CDR3: TGTGCCAGCAGTTACGGACAGGCCAATGAGCAGTTCTTC.

This clonotype has more than one count but fewer than ten. This sequence joins TRBV4-1 and TRBJ1-3, with D hard to call. The CDR3 runs 15 residues. The V end lost 4 bases, the J end lost 0 bases, and 10 bases lay between the germline ends. The germline V gene has CDR1 MGHRA and CDR2 YSYEKL. DNA of the CDR3: TGCGCCAGCAGCCCCTTAAGGGTCTCTGGAAACACCATATATTTT. Protein: CASSPLRVSGNTIYF.

The CDR3 spells CASSPGRSLTDTQYF. CDR3 nucleotide sequence: TGTGCCAGCAGCCCAGGTCGGTCTCTCACAGATACGCAGTATTTT. The rearrangement links TRBV3-1 to TRBJ2-3, with D hard to call. Germline loops: CDR1 LGHDT, CDR2 YNNKEL (reference sequence). The CDR3 runs to 15 residues. V lost 4 bases and J lost 2, with 13 bases in between.

This clonotype was counted between two and nine times. The chain has TRBV5-1 and TRBJ2-5; no firm D call. Per the germline V gene, CDR1 is SGHRS and CDR2 is YFSETQ. The CDR3 is 13 amino acids. V shed 4 bases and J shed 1 base, with 8 bases lying between them. This CDR3 is CASSPRVQETQYF. CDR3 bases: TGCGCCAGCAGCCCAAGAGTCCAAGAGACCCAGTACTTC.

This clonotype came up a few times. V gene TRBV11-2 combines with J gene TRBJ2-7; D possibly corresponds to TRBD2 (6 bases). The CDR3 is 16 residues long. Per the germline V gene, CDR1 is SGHAT and CDR2 is FQNNGV. Trimming shortened V by 1 base and J by 0 bases, and 13 bases separated the two germline ends. CDR3 sequence reads: CASSLGEDAYSYEQYF. For the CDR3, the DNA is TGTGCCAGCAGCTTAGGGGAGGACGCATACTCCTACGAGCAGTACTTC.

CDR3 coding DNA: TGCGCCAGCAGCTCGGACACTGGCACTGAAGCTTTCTTT. Encoded protein: CASSSDTGTEAFF. This chain joins TRBV5-1 and TRBJ1-1; D may be TRBD1 (5 bases). The CDR3 loop spans 13 amino acids. The germline V gene encodes CDR1 SGHRS and CDR2 YFSETQ. Trimming removed 3 bases from V and 4 bases from J, with 10 bases in between.

The chain has TRBV20-1 and TRBJ2-5, with 11 bases matching TRBD2. V gave up 3 bases and J gave up 2 bases; unmatched junction bases: 5. This CDR3 has 15 residues. Per germline, CDR1 DFQATT and CDR2 SNEGSKA (reference sequence). CDR3 DNA: TGCAGTGCTAGTGCGACTAGCGGGGATCAAGAGACCCAGTACTTC. The encoded protein is CSASATSGDQETQYF.

This clonotype was detected ten times or more. V gene TRBV7-9 combines with J gene TRBJ1-1; weak D call: TRBD1 (5 bases). The V end was cut by 1 base, the J end by 3 bases, with 12 bases between. The CDR3 loop spans 15 amino acids. The V gene's germline CDR1 is SEHNR and CDR2 FQNEAQ (reference sequence). DNA of the CDR3: TGTGCCAGCAGCTTAGGCTCGGGAGGGGACACTGAAGCTTTCTTT. Translating it yields CASSLGSGGDTEAFF.

The V and J genes are TRBV7-3 and TRBJ2-3, with D possibly being TRBD2 (6 bases). V lost 6 bases to trimming and J lost 2 bases, with 12 bases between them. The CDR3 covers 14 residues. Germline CDR1 SGHTA, CDR2 FQGTGA. The CDR3 is CASSQGLYTDTQYF. The DNA of the CDR3 is TGTGCCAGCAGTCAAGGACTATACACAGATACGCAGTATTTT.

This clonotype was seen more than once but under ten times. This chain links TRBV20-1 with TRBJ2-4; TRBD1 matches 8 bases. The trim removed 8 bases at V and 8 bases at J, leaving 5 bases unmatched. The germline gives CDR1 DFQATT, CDR2 SNEGSKA (reference sequence). The CDR3 is made up of 11 amino acids. The CDR3 DNA reads TGCAGTTCGGACAGGGAGGACATTCAGTACTTC. Translation gives CSSDREDIQYF.

This clonotype was recorded a few times. The chain recombines TRBV6-2 or TRBV6-3 with TRBJ2-7, with a weak D call TRBD1 (6 bases). V was shortened by 6 bases and J by 2 bases, with 14 bases between the two germline ends. This CDR3 has 14 residues. Per the germline V gene, CDR1 is MNHEY and CDR2 is SVGEGT. This chain's CDR3 is CASRRRRDTYEQYV. CDR3 coding DNA: TGTGCCAGCAGACGCCGCCGGGACACCTACGAGCAGTACGTC.

The CDR3 DNA follows: TGTGCCAGCAGCGTAGGGGGACAGGGAAACACTGAAGCTTTCTTT. Its protein is CASSVGGQGNTEAFF. This rearrangement joins TRBV9 to TRBJ1-1, with 9 positions matching TRBD1. This CDR3 contains 15 residues. CDR1 and CDR2 (germline): SGDLS, YYNGEE. Germline trimming cut 0 bases from V and 2 bases from J; bases unmatched to any gene: 2.

The chain couples TRBV5-6 to TRBJ1-5; D call uncertain. This CDR3 comprises 13 residues. V was pared by 4 bases and J by 7 bases, with 12 bases between. The germline gives CDR1 SGHDT, CDR2 YYEEEE. The CDR3 loop reads CASSLRLEQPQHF. CDR3 bases: TGTGCCAGCAGCCTCCGTTTGGAACAGCCCCAGCATTTT.

The CDR3 is CASSPLIHTGELFF. CDR3 nucleotide sequence: TGTGCCAGCAGCCCTCTTATCCACACCGGGGAGCTGTTTTTT. The V gene is TRBV7-2, the J gene TRBJ2-2; D is ambiguous. The CDR3 contains 14 residues. Per the germline V gene, CDR1 is SGHTA and CDR2 is FQGNSA. Trimming removed 5 bases at V and 3 bases at J, with 10 bases between.

This clonotype was counted only a few times. V is TRBV20-1 and J is TRBJ2-1; D call uncertain. Trimming took 1 base from V and 12 from J, leaving 10 bases between them. The CDR3 is 11 amino acids. Germline assignment: CDR1 DFQATT and CDR2 SNEGSKA (reference sequence). CDR3 sequence: CSARGGVGQFF. CDR3 bases: TGCAGTGCTAGAGGAGGAGTAGGGCAGTTCTTC.

The gene calls are TRBV20-1 and TRBJ1-4; D uncertain. This CDR3 is 13 amino acids long. The V gene lost 3 bases and the J gene lost 8 bases, with 13 bases spanning the gap. Per germline, CDR1 DFQATT and CDR2 SNEGSKA (reference sequence). CDR3 sequence: CSASDRVGEKLFF. The DNA for the CDR3 is TGCAGTGCTAGTGACCGGGTTGGGGAAAAACTGTTTTTT.